This passage covers 4 T cell receptor beta chains from one sample sequenced in a study of graft-versus-host responses after intestinal transplantation. Clones were sequenced by immunoSEQ multiplex PCR, and TCRdb holds only the in-frame ones, with some missing. The sample shows some 120,000 clones, about nine tenths of them seen only once. Antigen specificity for these receptors is unknown. Here the sequenced sample was unstimulated CD4+ T cells sorted from spleen or lymph node cells, taken before intestinal transplant. These receptors were taken from a human donor who received an intestinal transplant.

The chain carries TRBV6-5 and TRBJ2-5; TRBD2 aligns across 8 bases. The trim removed 6 bases at V and 5 bases at J, leaving 5 bases unmatched. The CDR3 consists of 13 residues. Germline V gives CDR1 MNHEY, CDR2 SVGAGI. CDR3 loop: CASRQRGRETQYF. CDR3 DNA: TGTGCCAGCAGGCAGCGGGGGCGGGAGACCCAGTACTTC.

This clone was observed a handful of times. This chain connects TRBV5-1 to TRBJ1-1; no firm D call. Germline V CDR1 and CDR2: SGHRS, YFSETQ. This CDR3 is built from 15 residues. V was cut by 1 base and J by 1 base, with 11 bases left in between. The CDR3 loop reads CASSLIVSGNTEAFF. The CDR3 DNA sequence: TGCGCCAGCAGCTTGATAGTTTCGGGGAACACTGAAGCTTTCTTT.

The chain uses TRBV5-1 and TRBJ1-3; the D gene is possibly TRBD1 (6 bases). The CDR3 runs to 15 residues. Germline V CDR1 and CDR2: SGHRS, YFSETQ. V was trimmed by 2 bases and J by 8 bases, leaving 17 bases between them. The CDR3 nucleotides are TGCGCCAGCAGCTTTGGTCAGGGGAACGCGGACACCATATATTTT. This translates into CASSFGQGNADTIYF.

The genes are TRBV5-1 and TRBJ2-1, with TRBD2 identical over 11 bases. CDR3 length: 17 amino acids. After removal of 5 bases from V and 4 bases from J, the junction contained 11 bases not matched to a gene. CDR1 and CDR2 from the germline V gene are SGHRS and YFSETQ. CDR3 protein: CASRPSLGLAEYNEQFF. The CDR3 DNA reads as TGCGCCAGCAGGCCCTCGTTGGGACTAGCGGAGTACAATGAGCAGTTCTTC.